This TCR beta chain emerged from a study of esophageal squamous cell carcinoma under preoperative chemotherapy. The germline gives CDR1 MNHEY, CDR2 SVGAGI. This CDR3 has 11 amino acids. V lost 1 base, J lost 10 bases, and 5 bases lay in between. In TCRdb, the PCR reads were re-called with MiXCR into one record per CDR3 protein. In the table there are some 6,600 distinct CDR3 sequences, 32% of which are singletons. By share, this clonotype counts as medium-sized (0.01 to 0.1%). Time point reported: before preoperative PTX-NDP chemotherapy. The sample was taken from a patient given preoperative chemotherapy. This clonotype was obtained from a human donor with esophageal squamous cell carcinoma. The donor label of this sample is uncertain. The chain is built from TRBV6-5 and TRBJ2-1, with D hard to call. The CDR3: CASSYLGEQFF. CDR3 DNA sequence: TGTGCCAGCAGTTACTTGGGGGAGCAGTTCTTC.